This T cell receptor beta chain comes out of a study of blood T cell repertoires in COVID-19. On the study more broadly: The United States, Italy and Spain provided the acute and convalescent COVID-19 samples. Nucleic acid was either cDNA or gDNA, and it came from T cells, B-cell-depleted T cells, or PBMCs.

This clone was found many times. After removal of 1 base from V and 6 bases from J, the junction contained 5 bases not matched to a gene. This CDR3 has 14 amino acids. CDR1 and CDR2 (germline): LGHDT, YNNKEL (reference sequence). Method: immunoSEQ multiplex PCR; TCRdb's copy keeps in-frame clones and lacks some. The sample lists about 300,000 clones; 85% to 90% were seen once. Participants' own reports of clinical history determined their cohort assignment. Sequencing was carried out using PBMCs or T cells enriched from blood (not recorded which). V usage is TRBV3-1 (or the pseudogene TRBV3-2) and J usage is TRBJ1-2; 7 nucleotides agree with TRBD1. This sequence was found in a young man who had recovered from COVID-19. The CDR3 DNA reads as TGTGCCAGCAGCCAAGTTTACAGGGGACATGGCTACACCTTC. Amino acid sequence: CASSQVYRGHGYTF.